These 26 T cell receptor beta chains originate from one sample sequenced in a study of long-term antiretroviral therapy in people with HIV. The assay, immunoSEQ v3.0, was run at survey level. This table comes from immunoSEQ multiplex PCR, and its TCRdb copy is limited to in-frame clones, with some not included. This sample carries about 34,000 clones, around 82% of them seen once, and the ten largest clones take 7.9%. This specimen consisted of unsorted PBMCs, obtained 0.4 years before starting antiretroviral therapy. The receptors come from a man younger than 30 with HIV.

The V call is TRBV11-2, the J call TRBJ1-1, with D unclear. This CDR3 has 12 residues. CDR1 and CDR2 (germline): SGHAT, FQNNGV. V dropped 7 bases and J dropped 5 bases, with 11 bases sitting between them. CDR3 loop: CASMIGVTEAFF. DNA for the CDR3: TGTGCCAGCATGATTGGTGTAACTGAAGCTTTCTTT. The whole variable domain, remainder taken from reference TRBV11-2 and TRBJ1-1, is EAGVAQSPRYKIIEKRQSVAFWCNPISGHATLYWYQQILGQGPKLLIQFQNNGVVDDSQLPKDRFSAERLKGVDSTLKIQPAKLEDSAVYLCASMIGVTEAFFGQGTRLTVV.

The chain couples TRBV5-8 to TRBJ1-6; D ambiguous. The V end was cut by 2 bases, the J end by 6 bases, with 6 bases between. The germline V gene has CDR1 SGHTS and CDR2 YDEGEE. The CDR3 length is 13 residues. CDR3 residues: CASSFGVNSPLHF. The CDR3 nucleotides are TGTGCCAGCAGCTTCGGGGTTAATTCACCCCTCCACTTT. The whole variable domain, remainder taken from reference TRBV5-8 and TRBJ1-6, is EAGVTQSPTHLIKTRGQQATLRCSPISGHTSVYWYQQALGLGLQFLLWYDEGEERNRGNFPPRFSGRQFPNYSSELNVNALELEDSALYLCASSFGVNSPLHFGNGTRLTVT.

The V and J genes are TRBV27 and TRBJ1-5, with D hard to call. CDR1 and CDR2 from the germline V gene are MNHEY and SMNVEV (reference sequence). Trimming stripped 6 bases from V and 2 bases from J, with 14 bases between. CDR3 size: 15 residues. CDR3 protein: CASRTSQYGNQPQHF. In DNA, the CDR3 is TGTGCCAGCAGAACAAGCCAATACGGCAATCAGCCCCAGCATTTT.

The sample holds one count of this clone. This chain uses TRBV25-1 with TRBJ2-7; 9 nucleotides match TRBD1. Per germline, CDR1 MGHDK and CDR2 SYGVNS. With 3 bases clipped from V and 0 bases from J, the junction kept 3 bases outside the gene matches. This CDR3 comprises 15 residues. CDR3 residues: CASSDVGQGSYEQYF. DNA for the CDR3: TGTGCCAGCAGTGACGTGGGACAGGGCTCCTACGAGCAGTACTTC.

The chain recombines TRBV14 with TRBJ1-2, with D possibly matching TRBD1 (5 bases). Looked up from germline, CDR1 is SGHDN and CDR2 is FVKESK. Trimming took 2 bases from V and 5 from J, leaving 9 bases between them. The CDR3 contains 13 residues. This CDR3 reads CASSQWAGYGYTF. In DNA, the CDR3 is TGTGCCAGCAGCCAATGGGCAGGGTATGGCTACACCTTC. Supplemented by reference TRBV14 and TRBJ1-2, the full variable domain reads EAGVTQFPSHSVIEKGQTVTLRCDPISGHDNLYWYRRVMGKEIKFLLHFVKESKQDESGMPNNRFLAERTGGTYSTLKVQPAELEDSGVYFCASSQWAGYGYTFGSGTRLTVV.

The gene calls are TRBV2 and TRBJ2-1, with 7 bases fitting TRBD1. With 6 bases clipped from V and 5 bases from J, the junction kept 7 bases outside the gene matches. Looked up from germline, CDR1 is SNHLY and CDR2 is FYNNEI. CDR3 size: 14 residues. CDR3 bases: TGTGCCAGCAGAGGACAGGTGCCCCACAATGAGCAGTTCTTC. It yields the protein CASRGQVPHNEQFF.

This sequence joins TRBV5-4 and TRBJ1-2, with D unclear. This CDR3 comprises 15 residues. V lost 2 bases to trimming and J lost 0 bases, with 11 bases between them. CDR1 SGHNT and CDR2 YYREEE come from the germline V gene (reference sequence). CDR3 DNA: TGTGCCAGCAGCTTAGGAGGTACTCCTAACTATGGCTACACCTTC. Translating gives CASSLGGTPNYGYTF.

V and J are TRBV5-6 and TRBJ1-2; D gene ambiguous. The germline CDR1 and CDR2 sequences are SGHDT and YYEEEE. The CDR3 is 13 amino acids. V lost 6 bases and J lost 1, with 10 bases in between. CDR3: CASIRRGNYGYTF. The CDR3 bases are TGTGCCAGCATCCGTCGGGGTAACTATGGCTACACCTTC.

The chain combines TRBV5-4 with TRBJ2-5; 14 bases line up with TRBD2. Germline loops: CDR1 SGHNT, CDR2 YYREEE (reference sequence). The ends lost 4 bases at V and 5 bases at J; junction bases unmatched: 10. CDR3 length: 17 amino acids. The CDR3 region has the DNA TGTGCCAGCAGCACCCAACCGGGACTAGCGGGGGAGGAGACCCAGTACTTC. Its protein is CASSTQPGLAGEETQYF. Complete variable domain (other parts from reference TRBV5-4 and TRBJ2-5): ETGVTQSPTHLIKTRGQQVTLRCSSQSGHNTVSWYQQALGQGPQFIFQYYREEENGRGNFPPRFSGLQFPNYSSELNVNALELDDSALYLCASSTQPGLAGEETQYFGPGTRLLVL.

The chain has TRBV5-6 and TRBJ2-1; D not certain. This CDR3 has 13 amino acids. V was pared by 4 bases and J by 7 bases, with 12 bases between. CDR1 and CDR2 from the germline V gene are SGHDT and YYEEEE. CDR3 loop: CASSPHGKNEQFF. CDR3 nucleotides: TGTGCCAGCAGCCCGCATGGGAAGAATGAGCAGTTCTTC.

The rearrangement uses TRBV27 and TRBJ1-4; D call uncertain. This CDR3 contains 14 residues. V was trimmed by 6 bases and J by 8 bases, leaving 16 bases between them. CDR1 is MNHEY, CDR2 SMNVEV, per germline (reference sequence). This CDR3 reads CASRRSSGYEKLFF. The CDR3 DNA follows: TGTGCCAGCAGGCGGTCGAGTGGGTACGAAAAACTGTTTTTT.

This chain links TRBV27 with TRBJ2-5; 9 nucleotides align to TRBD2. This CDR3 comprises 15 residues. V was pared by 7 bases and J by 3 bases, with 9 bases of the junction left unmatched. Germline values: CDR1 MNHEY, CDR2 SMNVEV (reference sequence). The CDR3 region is CASTPGLAAKETQYF. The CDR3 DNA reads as TGTGCCAGCACCCCGGGACTAGCTGCGAAAGAGACCCAGTACTTC.

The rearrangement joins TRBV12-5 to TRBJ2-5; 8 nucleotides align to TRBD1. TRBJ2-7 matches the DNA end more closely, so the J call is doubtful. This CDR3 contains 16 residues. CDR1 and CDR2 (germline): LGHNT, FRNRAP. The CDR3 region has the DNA TGTGCTAGTGGTTTGGTACTTTCCAGGGGGCTTGACGAGCAGTACTTC. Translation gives CASGLVLSRGLDEQYF.

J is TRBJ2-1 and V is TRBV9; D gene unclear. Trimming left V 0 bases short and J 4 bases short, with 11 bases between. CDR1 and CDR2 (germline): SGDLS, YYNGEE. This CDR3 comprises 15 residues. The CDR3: CASSVEAITYNEQFF. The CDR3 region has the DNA TGTGCCAGCAGCGTAGAGGCTATAACGTACAATGAGCAGTTCTTC.

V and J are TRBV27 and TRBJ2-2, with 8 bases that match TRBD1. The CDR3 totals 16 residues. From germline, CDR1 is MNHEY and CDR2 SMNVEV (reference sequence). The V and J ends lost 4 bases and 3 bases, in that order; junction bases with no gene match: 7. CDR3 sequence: CASSSPRGRDTGELFF. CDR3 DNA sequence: TGTGCCAGCAGTTCTCCCAGGGGGCGAGACACCGGGGAGCTGTTTTTT.

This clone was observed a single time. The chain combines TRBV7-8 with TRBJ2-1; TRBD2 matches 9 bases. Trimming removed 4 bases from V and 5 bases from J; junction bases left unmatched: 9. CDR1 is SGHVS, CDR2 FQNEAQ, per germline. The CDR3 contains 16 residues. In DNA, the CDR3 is TGTGCCAGCAGCTATCTTGAGGTAGCGGGAGACAATGAGCAGTTCTTC. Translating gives CASSYLEVAGDNEQFF.

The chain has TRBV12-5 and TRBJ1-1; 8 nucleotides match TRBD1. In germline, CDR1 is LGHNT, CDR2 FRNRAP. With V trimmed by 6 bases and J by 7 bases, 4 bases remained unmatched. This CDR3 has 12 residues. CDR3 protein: CASGGGTGEAFF. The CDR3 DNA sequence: TGTGCTAGTGGCGGGGGGACAGGTGAAGCTTTCTTT.

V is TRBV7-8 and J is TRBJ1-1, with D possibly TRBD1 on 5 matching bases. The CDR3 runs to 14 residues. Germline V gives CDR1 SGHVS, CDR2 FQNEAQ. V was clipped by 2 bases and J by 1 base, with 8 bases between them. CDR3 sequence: CASSLLGPNTEAFF. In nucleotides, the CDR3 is TGTGCCAGCAGCTTACTGGGACCGAACACTGAAGCTTTCTTT.

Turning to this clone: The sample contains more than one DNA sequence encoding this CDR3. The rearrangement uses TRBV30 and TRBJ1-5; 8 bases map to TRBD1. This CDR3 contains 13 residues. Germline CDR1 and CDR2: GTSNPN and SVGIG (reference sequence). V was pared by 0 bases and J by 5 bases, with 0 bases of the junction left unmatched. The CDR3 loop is CAWSVQGDQPQHF. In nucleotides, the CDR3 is TGTGCCTGGAGTGTACAGGGGGATCAGCCCCAGCATTTT.

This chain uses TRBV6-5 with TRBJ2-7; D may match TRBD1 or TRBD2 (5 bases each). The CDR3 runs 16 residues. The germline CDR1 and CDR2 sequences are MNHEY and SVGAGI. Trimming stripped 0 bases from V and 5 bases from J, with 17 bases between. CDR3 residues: CASSYSSQGYGDEQYF. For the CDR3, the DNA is TGTGCCAGCAGTTACTCGAGTCAGGGATACGGGGACGAGCAGTACTTC.

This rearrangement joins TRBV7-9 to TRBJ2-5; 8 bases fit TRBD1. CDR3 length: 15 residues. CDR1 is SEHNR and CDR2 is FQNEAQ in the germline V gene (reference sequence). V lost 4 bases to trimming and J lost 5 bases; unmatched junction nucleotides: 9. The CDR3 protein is CASSSVQGAEETQYF. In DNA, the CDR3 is TGTGCCAGCAGCTCGGTGCAGGGGGCGGAGGAGACCCAGTACTTC.

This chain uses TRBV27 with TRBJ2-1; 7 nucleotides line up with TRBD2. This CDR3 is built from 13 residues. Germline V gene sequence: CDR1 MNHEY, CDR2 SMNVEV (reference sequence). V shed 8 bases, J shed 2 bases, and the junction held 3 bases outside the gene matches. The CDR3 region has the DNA TGTGCCAGCGGGGAGGGAACCTACAATGAGCAGTTCTTC. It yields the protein CASGEGTYNEQFF.

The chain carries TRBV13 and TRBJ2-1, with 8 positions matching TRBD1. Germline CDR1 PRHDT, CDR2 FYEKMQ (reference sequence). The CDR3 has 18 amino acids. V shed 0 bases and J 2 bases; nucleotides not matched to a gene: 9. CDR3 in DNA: TGTGCCAGCAGCTTAGGCCGGGAGACAGGGGTCACCTACAATGAGCAGTTCTTC. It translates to CASSLGRETGVTYNEQFF. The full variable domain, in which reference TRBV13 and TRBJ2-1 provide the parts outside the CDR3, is AAGVIQSPRHLIKEKRETATLKCYPIPRHDTVYWYQQGPGQDPQFLISFYEKMQSDKGSIPDRFSAQQFSDYHSELNMSSLELGDSALYFCASSLGRETGVTYNEQFFGPGTRLTVL.

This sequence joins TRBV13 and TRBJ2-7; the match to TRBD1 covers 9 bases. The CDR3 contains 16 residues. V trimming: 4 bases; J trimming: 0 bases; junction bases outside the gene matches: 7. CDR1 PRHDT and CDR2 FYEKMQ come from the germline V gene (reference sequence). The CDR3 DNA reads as TGTGCCAGCAGCTCTACTGGACAGGGGAGCTCCTACGAGCAGTACTTC. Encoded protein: CASSSTGQGSSYEQYF.

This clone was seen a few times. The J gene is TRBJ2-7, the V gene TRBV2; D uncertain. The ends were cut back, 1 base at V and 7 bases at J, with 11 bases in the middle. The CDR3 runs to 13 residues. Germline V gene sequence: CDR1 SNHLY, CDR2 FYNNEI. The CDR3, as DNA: TGTGCCAGCAGTGAAGAGGTAGGGAAGGAGCAGTACTTC. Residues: CASSEEVGKEQYF.

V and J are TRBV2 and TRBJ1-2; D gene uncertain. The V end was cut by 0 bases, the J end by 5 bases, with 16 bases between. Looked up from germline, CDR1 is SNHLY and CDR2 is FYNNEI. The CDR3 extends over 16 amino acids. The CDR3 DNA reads TGTGCCAGCAGTGAAGCTCCGGGCGGAGGTGTTTATGGCTACACCTTC. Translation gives CASSEAPGGGVYGYTF.